Shown below are 30 T cell receptor beta chains from a single sample sequenced in a study of blood T cell repertoires in COVID-19. This table comes from immunoSEQ multiplex PCR, and its TCRdb copy is limited to in-frame clones, with some not included. The sample includes 250,000 to 300,000 clones, about 91% of them seen just once. The sample was peripheral blood. The receptors originated from a woman aged 25 to 39 who had recovered from COVID-19.

The chain couples TRBV9 to TRBJ2-7; 9 bases are a match to TRBD1. V trimming: 4 bases; J trimming: 2 bases; junction bases outside the gene matches: 4. The CDR3 extends over 14 amino acids. The V gene's germline CDR1 is SGDLS and CDR2 YYNGEE. CDR3 bases: TGTGCCAGCAGCATGGGACAGGGTACCTACGAGCAGTACTTC. It is translated as CASSMGQGTYEQYF.

This clone was picked up many times. This chain links TRBV11-2 with TRBJ2-5; maybe TRBD2 (7 bases). V was trimmed by 2 bases and J by 5 bases, leaving 15 bases between them. The CDR3 consists of 15 residues. Germline V gene data show CDR1 as SGHAT and CDR2 as FQNNGV. The CDR3: CASSLLAGARETQYF. In DNA, the CDR3 is TGTGCCAGCAGCTTATTGGCGGGGGCCAGGGAGACCCAGTACTTC.

CDR3 protein: CASSPQGKGTEAFF. CDR3 nucleotide sequence: TGTGCCAGCTCACCGCAGGGGAAAGGGACTGAAGCTTTCTTT. This chain links TRBV18 with TRBJ1-1; possible D gene TRBD1, 6 bases. Per the germline V gene, CDR1 is KGHSH and CDR2 is LQKENI. The length of the CDR3 is 14 residues. V was trimmed by 3 bases and J by 5 bases, leaving 13 bases between them.

CDR3 sequence: CASSLMASTYEQYF. DNA of the CDR3: TGCGCCAGCAGCTTGATGGCCAGTACCTACGAGCAGTACTTC. This chain links TRBV5-1 with TRBJ2-7; no definite D call. Germline V gives CDR1 SGHRS, CDR2 YFSETQ. The germline V and J ends were trimmed by 1 base and 2 bases, with 10 bases remaining between them. The CDR3 loop spans 14 amino acids.

The J gene is TRBJ1-3, the V gene TRBV3-1 (or the pseudogene TRBV3-2); no clear D. The V end was cut by 0 bases, the J end by 0 bases, with 6 bases between. The CDR3 has 15 amino acids. From germline, CDR1 is LGHDT and CDR2 YNNKEL (reference sequence). Here the CDR3 DNA reads TGTGCCAGCAGCCAAGAGGAGACCTCTGGAAACACCATATATTTT. Its translation: CASSQEETSGNTIYF.

V is TRBV24-1 and J is TRBJ1-2; D unresolved. Between the trimmed V and J ends, which lost 0 bases and 2 bases, there was a span of 6 bases. CDR1 is KGHDR, CDR2 SFDVKD, per germline. The CDR3 spans 14 residues. The CDR3 sequence is CATSDLSANYGYTF. The DNA for the CDR3 is TGTGCCACCAGTGATTTGAGCGCGAACTATGGCTACACCTTC.

V is TRBV6-6 and J is TRBJ2-7; 7 nucleotides agree with TRBD1. The germline gives CDR1 MNHNY, CDR2 SVGAGI (reference sequence). The length of the CDR3 is 14 residues. The ends lost 2 bases at V and 4 bases at J; junction bases unmatched: 5. The CDR3 DNA sequence: TGTGCCAGCAGTTACCCGACAGGGTTTTACGAGCAGTACTTC. Its protein is CASSYPTGFYEQYF.

The rearrangement links TRBV29-1 to TRBJ1-5; D possibly corresponds to TRBD1 (6 bases). The germline V gene encodes CDR1 SQVTM and CDR2 ANQGSEA. Between the trimmed V and J ends, which lost 4 bases and 0 bases, there was a span of 7 bases. The CDR3 sequence is 13 residues long. The CDR3 spells CSVGGLSNQPQHF. CDR3 sequence (DNA): TGCAGCGTTGGGGGGCTTAGCAATCAGCCCCAGCATTTT.

In DNA, the CDR3 is TGTGCCAGCAGCTTACAGGGAAATACCGGGGAGCTGTTTTTT. Translated, it gives CASSLQGNTGELFF. The J gene is TRBJ2-2, the V gene TRBV7-2, with a possible D match to TRBD1 (5 bases). The CDR3 covers 14 residues. V lost 2 bases to trimming and J lost 5 bases, with 9 bases between them. The V gene's germline CDR1 is SGHTA and CDR2 FQGNSA.

V usage is TRBV2 and J usage is TRBJ2-3; D remains ambiguous. Between the trimmed V and J ends, which lost 6 bases and 4 bases, there was a span of 17 bases. Germline CDR1 SNHLY, CDR2 FYNNEI. The CDR3 length is 15 residues. CDR3 in DNA: TGTGCCAGCAGCCTGCGGTCCATAGGCCCAGATACGCAGTATTTT. It specifies CASSLRSIGPDTQYF.

The genes are TRBV5-4 and TRBJ2-1; possibly TRBD2 for D (7 bases). Trimming stripped 4 bases from V and 4 bases from J, with 15 bases between. Germline CDR1 reads SGHNT; CDR2 reads YYREEE (reference sequence). The CDR3 is 15 amino acids. The CDR3 is CASSLPGEGYNEQFF. Written as DNA, the CDR3 is TGTGCCAGCAGCCTTCCAGGGGAGGGTTACAATGAGCAGTTCTTC.

This chain links TRBV11-1 with TRBJ1-1, with 10 bases fitting TRBD1. V lost 4 bases to trimming and J lost 6 bases; unmatched junction nucleotides: 2. The length of the CDR3 is 13 residues. The germline CDR1 and CDR2 sequences are SGHAT and FQDESV (reference sequence). The CDR3 loop is CASSWDRGSEAFF. As DNA, the CDR3 is TGTGCCAGCAGCTGGGACAGGGGTTCTGAAGCTTTCTTT.

The genes are TRBV14 and TRBJ2-7; 8 nucleotides align to TRBD2. V gave up 4 bases and J gave up 4 bases; unmatched junction bases: 3. The length of the CDR3 is 13 residues. Looked up from germline, CDR1 is SGHDN and CDR2 is FVKESK. The CDR3 spells CASSRGGRYEQYF. For the CDR3, the DNA is TGTGCCAGCAGCCGCGGGGGGAGGTACGAGCAGTACTTC.

This clone was counted between two and nine times. This CDR3 reads CASSRVPKETQYF. The CDR3 DNA reads as TGTGCCAGCAGTCGCGTCCCTAAAGAGACCCAGTACTTC. This chain uses TRBV11-2 with TRBJ2-5; D remains ambiguous. CDR1 is SGHAT, CDR2 FQNNGV, per germline. V gave up 6 bases and J gave up 3 bases, with 11 bases separating them. CDR3 length equals 13 residues.

J is TRBJ2-3 and V is TRBV29-1; TRBD2 agrees at 8 bases. The V gene end was trimmed by 6 bases and the J gene end by 6 bases; junction bases not matched to a gene: 23. From germline, CDR1 is SQVTM and CDR2 ANQGSEA. This CDR3 has 18 residues. The CDR3 sequence: CSVPRTGIGTSRMDTQYF. The CDR3 DNA reads as TGCAGCGTCCCCAGGACGGGTATCGGGACTAGTCGCATGGATACGCAGTATTTT.

The chain uses TRBV5-6 and TRBJ1-2; the D is unclear. Trimming took off 3 bases at V and 5 bases at J, with 11 bases between the two ends. Germline CDR1 and CDR2: SGHDT and YYEEEE. This CDR3 comprises 13 residues. The CDR3 region has the DNA TGTGCCAGCAGCTCCACAGAGGGATATGGCTACACCTTC. This translates into CASSSTEGYGYTF.

This clone was counted between two and nine times. The chain is built from TRBV5-1 and TRBJ1-6; D is possibly TRBD1 (6 bases). With 0 bases removed from V and 8 bases from J, the gap between germline ends came to 9 bases. This CDR3 comprises 14 residues. Germline assignment: CDR1 SGHRS and CDR2 YFSETQ. The CDR3 region is CASSLGTVDSPLHF. CDR3 nucleotides: TGCGCCAGCAGCTTGGGGACAGTAGATTCACCCCTCCACTTT.

The chain employs TRBV11-2 and TRBJ2-1; TRBD2 aligns across 9 bases. The CDR3 totals 15 residues. Germline values: CDR1 SGHAT, CDR2 FQNNGV. Unmatched junction bases numbered 4, after V lost 3 bases and J lost 4 bases. The chain's CDR3 is CASSFMAGGYNEQFF. The DNA for the CDR3 is TGTGCCAGCAGCTTCATGGCGGGGGGGTACAATGAGCAGTTCTTC. Full variable domain (missing parts from reference TRBV11-2 and TRBJ2-1): EAGVAQSPRYKIIEKRQSVAFWCNPISGHATLYWYQQILGQGPKLLIQFQNNGVVDDSQLPKDRFSAERLKGVDSTLKIQPAKLEDSAVYLCASSFMAGGYNEQFFGPGTRLTVL.

The chain combines TRBV5-8 with TRBJ2-7; 9 bases agree with TRBD1. The trim removed 0 bases at V and 4 bases at J, leaving 5 bases unmatched. From germline, CDR1 is SGHTS and CDR2 YDEGEE. The CDR3 totals 15 residues. The CDR3 DNA reads as TGTGCCAGCAGCTTGGGGACAGGGGAAATATACGAGCAGTACTTC. Residues: CASSLGTGEIYEQYF.

The DNA for the CDR3 is TGTGCCAGCAGTTATGGGCAGGGGGCCCGGTCACCCCTCCACTTT. Translating gives CASSYGQGARSPLHF. The gene calls are TRBV6-5 and TRBJ1-6; 8 bases align to TRBD1. The trim removed 3 bases at V and 10 bases at J, leaving 8 bases unmatched. CDR1 is MNHEY, CDR2 SVGAGI, per germline. This CDR3 spans 15 amino acids.

The chain links TRBV9 to TRBJ2-5; the D is unclear. The CDR3 covers 14 residues. The germline V and J ends were trimmed by 3 bases and 1 base, with 10 bases remaining between them. In germline, CDR1 is SGDLS, CDR2 YYNGEE. CDR3 DNA sequence: TGTGCCAGCAGCGCATACTACCTCCAAGAGACCCAGTACTTC. This sequence encodes CASSAYYLQETQYF.

The V and J genes are TRBV27 and TRBJ2-3, with D possibly matching TRBD1 (5 bases). Trimming pared 6 bases from V and 3 bases from J, leaving 10 bases between. Germline CDR1 is MNHEY and CDR2 is SMNVEV (reference sequence). This CDR3 has 13 amino acids. CDR3 residues: CASSRAITDTQYF. CDR3 bases: TGTGCCAGCAGCAGGGCGATTACAGATACGCAGTATTTT.

The chain employs TRBV6-1 and TRBJ1-1; no reliable D call. Germline-derived CDR1 and CDR2 are MNHNS and SASEGT. Trimming stripped 1 base from V and 1 base from J, with 7 bases between. CDR3 length equals 14 residues. CDR3 in amino acids: CASSEEEENTEAFF. CDR3 nucleotide sequence: TGTGCCAGCAGTGAAGAGGAGGAGAACACTGAAGCTTTCTTT.

The J gene is TRBJ2-1, the V gene TRBV3-1 (or the pseudogene TRBV3-2); 10 nucleotides align to TRBD2. With 1 base clipped from V and 7 bases from J, the junction kept 1 base outside the gene matches. The germline V gene has CDR1 LGHDT and CDR2 YNNKEL (reference sequence). CDR3 length equals 14 residues. The CDR3 bases are TGTGCCAGCAGCCAAGTTAGCGGGGGGAATGAGCAGTTCTTC. It specifies CASSQVSGGNEQFF.

The chain has TRBV6-2 or TRBV6-3 and TRBJ1-5, with a possible D match to TRBD1 (6 bases). Germline CDR1 MNHEY, CDR2 SVGEGT. Trimming removed 5 bases at V and 5 bases at J, with 19 bases between. There are 16 residues in the CDR3. The CDR3 reads CASSHLKPGHHQPQHF. Here the CDR3 DNA reads TGTGCCAGCAGTCATCTGAAACCGGGACATCATCAGCCCCAGCATTTT.

The chain has TRBV3-1 (or the pseudogene TRBV3-2) and TRBJ1-6, with 10 bases aligning to TRBD1. The CDR3 length is 14 residues. Germline V lookup: CDR1 LGHDT, CDR2 YNNKEL (reference sequence). The ends lost 6 bases at V and 10 bases at J; junction bases unmatched: 6. The chain's CDR3 is CASRGTGAGSPLHF. The CDR3 DNA reads as TGTGCCAGCAGGGGGACAGGGGCGGGGTCACCCCTCCACTTT.

This chain links TRBV18 with TRBJ1-2; D gene uncertain. The CDR3 extends over 14 amino acids. Trimming shortened V by 0 bases and J by 4 bases, and 9 bases separated the two germline ends. Germline lookup yields CDR1 KGHSH and CDR2 LQKENI. The CDR3 nucleotides read TGTGCCAGCTCACCACCGTCGGGAAGCTATGGCTACACCTTC. Protein sequence: CASSPPSGSYGYTF.

The rearrangement uses TRBV19 and TRBJ1-1; 9 nucleotides line up with TRBD1. The CDR3 contains 13 residues. The trim removed 4 bases at V and 6 bases at J, leaving 3 bases unmatched. Germline loops: CDR1 LNHDA, CDR2 SQIVND (reference sequence). Here the CDR3 DNA reads TGTGCCAGTAGTAAACAGGGGGCTGCTGAAGCTTTCTTT. This sequence encodes CASSKQGAAEAFF.

This clone has just one count. The chain has TRBV6-5 and TRBJ2-7; D is possibly TRBD1 (6 bases). Germline V gives CDR1 MNHEY, CDR2 SVGAGI. The CDR3 consists of 13 residues. V was cut by 6 bases and J by 2 bases, with 11 bases left in between. The CDR3: CASRGTPTYEQYF. CDR3 DNA: TGTGCCAGCAGAGGGACACCCACCTACGAGCAGTACTTC.

The V gene is TRBV15, the J gene TRBJ1-2; TRBD1 agrees at 9 bases. The CDR3 consists of 14 residues. V lost 0 bases, J lost 7 bases, and 3 bases stayed unmatched. CDR1 and CDR2 from the germline V gene are LNHNV and YYDKDF (reference sequence). In DNA form, the CDR3 reads TGTGCCACCAGCAGAGAGGGACAGGGCTCTGGCTACACCTTC. Translation gives CATSREGQGSGYTF.